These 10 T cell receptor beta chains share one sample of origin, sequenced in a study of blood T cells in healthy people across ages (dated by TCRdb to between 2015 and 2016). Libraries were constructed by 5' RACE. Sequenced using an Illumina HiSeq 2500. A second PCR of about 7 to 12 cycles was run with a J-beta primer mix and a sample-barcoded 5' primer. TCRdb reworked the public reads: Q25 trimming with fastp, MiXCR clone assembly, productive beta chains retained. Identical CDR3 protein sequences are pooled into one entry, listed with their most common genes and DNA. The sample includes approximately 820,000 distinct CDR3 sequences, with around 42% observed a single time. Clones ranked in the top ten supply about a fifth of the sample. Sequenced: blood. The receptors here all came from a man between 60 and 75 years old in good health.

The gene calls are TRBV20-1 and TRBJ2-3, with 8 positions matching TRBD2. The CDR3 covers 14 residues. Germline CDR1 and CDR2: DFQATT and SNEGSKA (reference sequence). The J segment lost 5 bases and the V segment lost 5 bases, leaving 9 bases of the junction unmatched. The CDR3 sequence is CSAARGGRVDTQYF. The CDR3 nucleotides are TGCAGTGCTGCCCGGGGGGGGCGGGTAGATACGCAGTATTTT.

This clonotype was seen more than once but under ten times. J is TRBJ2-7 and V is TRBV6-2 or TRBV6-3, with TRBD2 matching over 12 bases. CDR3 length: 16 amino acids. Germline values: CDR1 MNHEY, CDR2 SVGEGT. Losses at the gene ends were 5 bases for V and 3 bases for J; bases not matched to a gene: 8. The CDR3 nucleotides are TGTGCCAGCAGTAGACTAGCGGGGGCAAGAGACTACGAGCAGTACTTC. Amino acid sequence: CASSRLAGARDYEQYF.

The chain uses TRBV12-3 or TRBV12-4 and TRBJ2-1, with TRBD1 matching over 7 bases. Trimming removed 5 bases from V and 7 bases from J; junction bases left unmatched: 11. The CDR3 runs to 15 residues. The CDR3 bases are TGTGCCAGCAGTCGACAGGGAACTTTTCGGAATGAGCAGTTCTTC. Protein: CASSRQGTFRNEQFF.

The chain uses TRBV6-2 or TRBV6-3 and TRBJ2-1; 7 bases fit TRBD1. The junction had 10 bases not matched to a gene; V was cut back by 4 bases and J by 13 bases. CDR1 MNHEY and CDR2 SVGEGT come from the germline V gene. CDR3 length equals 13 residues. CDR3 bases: TGTGCCAGCAGTTGGGGACAGCAAGAGACCCAGTTCTTC. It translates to CASSWGQQETQFF.

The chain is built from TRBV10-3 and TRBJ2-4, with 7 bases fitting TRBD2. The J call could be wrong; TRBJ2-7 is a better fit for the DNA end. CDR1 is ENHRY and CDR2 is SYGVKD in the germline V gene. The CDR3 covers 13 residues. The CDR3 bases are TGTGCCATCAGCCGGGGGGTAGCCTACGAGCAGTACTTC. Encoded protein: CAISRGVAYEQYF.

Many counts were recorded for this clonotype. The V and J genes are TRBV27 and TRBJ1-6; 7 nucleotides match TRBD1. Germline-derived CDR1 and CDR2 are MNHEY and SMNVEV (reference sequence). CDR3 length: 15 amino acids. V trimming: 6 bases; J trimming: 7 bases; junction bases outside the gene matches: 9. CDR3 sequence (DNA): TGTGCCAGCAGCCCCCGGCGGGGACAGAATTCACCCCTCCACTTT. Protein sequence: CASSPRRGQNSPLHF.

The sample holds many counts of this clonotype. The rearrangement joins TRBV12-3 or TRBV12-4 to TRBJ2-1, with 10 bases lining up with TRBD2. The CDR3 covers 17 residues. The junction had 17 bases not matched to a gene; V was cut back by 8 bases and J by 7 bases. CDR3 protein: CASGPGSGGAGRNEQFF. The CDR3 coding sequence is TGTGCCAGCGGCCCGGGGAGCGGGGGGGCCGGTAGAAATGAGCAGTTCTTC.

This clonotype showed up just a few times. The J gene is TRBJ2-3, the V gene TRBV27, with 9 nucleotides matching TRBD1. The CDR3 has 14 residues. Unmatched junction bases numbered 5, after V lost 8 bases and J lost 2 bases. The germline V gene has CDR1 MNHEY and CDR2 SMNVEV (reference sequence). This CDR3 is CASGQGLSTDTQYF. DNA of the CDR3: TGTGCCAGCGGACAGGGGTTATCCACAGATACGCAGTATTTT.

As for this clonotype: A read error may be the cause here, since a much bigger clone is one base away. The CDR3 loop reads CSARMNTGAFF. CDR3 in DNA: TGCAGTGCTAGAATGAACACTGGAGCTTTCTTT. The chain joins TRBV20-1 to TRBJ1-1; D unclear. The germline CDR1 and CDR2 sequences are DFQATT and SNEGSKA (reference sequence). This CDR3 has 11 residues.

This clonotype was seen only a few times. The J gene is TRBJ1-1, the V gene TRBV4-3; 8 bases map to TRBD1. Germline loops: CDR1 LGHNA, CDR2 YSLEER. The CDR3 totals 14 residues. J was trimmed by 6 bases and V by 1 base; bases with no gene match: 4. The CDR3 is CASSQATGGSEAFF. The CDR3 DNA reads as TGCGCCAGCAGCCAAGCAACAGGGGGTTCTGAAGCTTTCTTT.